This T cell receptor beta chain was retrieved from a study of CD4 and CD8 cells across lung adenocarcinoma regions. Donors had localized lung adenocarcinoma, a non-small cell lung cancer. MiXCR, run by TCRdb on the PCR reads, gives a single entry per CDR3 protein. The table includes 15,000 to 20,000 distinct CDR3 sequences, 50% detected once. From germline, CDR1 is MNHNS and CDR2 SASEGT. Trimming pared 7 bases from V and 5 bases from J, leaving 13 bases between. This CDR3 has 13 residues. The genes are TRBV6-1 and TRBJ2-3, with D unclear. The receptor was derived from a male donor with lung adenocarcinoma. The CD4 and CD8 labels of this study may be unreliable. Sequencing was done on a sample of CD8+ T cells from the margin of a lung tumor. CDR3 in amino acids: CASKRGLQDTQYF. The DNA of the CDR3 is TGTGCCAGCAAACGAGGTTTACAAGATACGCAGTATTTT.